This T cell receptor beta chain was captured by sequencing in a study of cytomegalovirus exposure and HLA in healthy donors. Overall study: An early release of data contained some 80 million unique TCRs, which came from HLA-typed donors. Overall study findings and caveats: Many donors shared some public TCRs, even though most TCR sequences were rare.

V lost 1 base and J lost 4; bases outside the gene matches: 3. The CDR3 consists of 15 residues. The germline gives CDR1 SEHNR, CDR2 FQNEAQ (reference sequence). The PCR was carried out with 60 Vbeta primers and 13 Jbeta primers. Sequencing used immunoSEQ multiplex PCR; TCRdb keeps in-frame clones, though not all of them. Here the sample spans around 170,000 clones, 80% being singletons. Regarding this clone: Its antigen is still unknown.

The clonotype comes from a man in his forties in good health and CMV-seropositive. The sequenced sample consisted of PBMCs. This chain connects TRBV7-9 to TRBJ1-4; 7 bases are a match to TRBD1. This CDR3 is CASSLGAGGNEKLFF. In DNA form, the CDR3 reads TGTGCCAGCAGCTTAGGGGCAGGGGGTAATGAAAAACTGTTTTTT.